A selection of T cell receptor beta chains follows, all from one sample in a study of identical twins' blood T cells. TCRdb re-called the 5' RACE reads with MiXCR, one entry per CDR3 protein. The sample holds 350,000 to 400,000 distinct CDR3 sequences, over 25% seen once. Specimen: PBMCs. These receptors were obtained from a woman aged 18 to 55 in good health. Each CDR3 is given without its conserved first and last residue.

V gene: TRBV4-2
CDR3 protein: ASSQDGTTKGTQY

V gene: TRBV2
CDR3 protein: ASRRRDDQPQH

V gene: TRBV6-5
CDR3 protein: ASSYVGAALAF

V gene: TRBV6-2/TRBV6-3
CDR3 protein: ASSHSSLRMNTEAF

V gene: TRBV7-2
CDR3 protein: ASSLGGALQNGYT

V gene: TRBV10-3
CDR3 protein: AIKQPQETQY

V gene: TRBV4-3
CDR3 protein: ASSQTVDYYNEQF

V gene: TRBV27
CDR3 protein: ASSFGTGTNQPQH

V gene: TRBV27
CDR3 protein: ASSSRGSSYNEQF

V gene: TRBV7-2
CDR3 protein: ASSPSDYPNTGELF

V gene: TRBV6-5
CDR3 protein: ASSSTGRLSYEQY

V gene: TRBV4-3
CDR3 protein: ASSHGLGGEQF

V gene: TRBV20-1
CDR3 protein: SARSGHSNQPQH

V gene: TRBV19
CDR3 protein: ASSIGGNQPQH

V gene: TRBV6-1
CDR3 protein: ASSLKTGSAGYEQY

V gene: TRBV20-1
CDR3 protein: SALGQGGQPQH

V gene: TRBV29-1
CDR3 protein: SVPTGGELF

V gene: TRBV2
CDR3 protein: ASRGRISNTGELF

V gene: TRBV19
CDR3 protein: ASSISRRDNEQF

V gene: TRBV4-1
CDR3 protein: ASSYRLAGGYEQY

V gene: TRBV20-1
CDR3 protein: SARAVTMNTEAF

V gene: TRBV7-2
CDR3 protein: ASSPGTVTEKLF

V gene: TRBV12-3/TRBV12-4
CDR3 protein: ASSLRGTNTEAF

V gene: TRBV29-1
CDR3 protein: SVSPRWSTDTQY

V gene: TRBV20-1
CDR3 protein: SAEGTGPSYEQY